Included here is one TCR beta chain sequence, with context. The ends were cut back, 6 bases at V and 5 bases at J, with 18 bases in the middle. There are 14 residues in the CDR3. The V gene's germline CDR1 is SQVTM and CDR2 ANQGSEA. These data come from a study of T-cell memory formation after mild COVID-19. TCRdb ran MiXCR on the 5' RACE reads and lists one entry per CDR3 protein. The sample has around 320,000 distinct CDR3 sequences, roughly an eighth seen once. Material: PBMCs or a T cell subset sorted from them (not recorded which). This chain uses TRBV29-1 with TRBJ2-3, with D possibly matching TRBD2 (6 bases). This receptor was identified in a man aged 18 to 29 who had mild COVID-19 (a few samples of this study predate the infection). Cell type and time point are not known. Here the CDR3 reads CSVAHAGRGDTQYF. In DNA, the CDR3 is TGCAGCGTGGCACATGCGGGGCGAGGAGATACGCAGTATTTT.